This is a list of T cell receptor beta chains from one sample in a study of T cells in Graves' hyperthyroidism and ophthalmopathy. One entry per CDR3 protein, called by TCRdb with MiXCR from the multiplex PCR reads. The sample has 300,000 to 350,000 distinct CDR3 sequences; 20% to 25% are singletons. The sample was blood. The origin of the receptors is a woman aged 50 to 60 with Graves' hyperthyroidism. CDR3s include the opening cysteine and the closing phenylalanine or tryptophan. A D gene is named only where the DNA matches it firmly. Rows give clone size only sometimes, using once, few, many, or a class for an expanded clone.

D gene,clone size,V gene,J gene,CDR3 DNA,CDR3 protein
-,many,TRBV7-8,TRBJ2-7,TGTGCCAGCAGCTCAGCTCTATTGACGGGGAAACACGAGCAGTACTTC,CASSSALLTGKHEQYF
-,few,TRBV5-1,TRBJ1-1,TGCGCCAGCAGCTTGGAGCCGGGGAGGGGCACTGAAGCTTTCTTT,CASSLEPGRGTEAFF
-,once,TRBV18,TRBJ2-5,TGTGCCAGCTCATACGAAGAGACCCAGTACTTC,CASSYEETQYF
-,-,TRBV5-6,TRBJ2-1,TGTGTCAGCAGCTTTTTTCTACAGGGAAGTAATGAGCAGTTCTTC,CVSSFFLQGSNEQFF
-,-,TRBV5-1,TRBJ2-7,TGCGCCAGCAGCTTGGCGGACGGAGTCTACGAGCAGTACTTC,CASSLADGVYEQYF
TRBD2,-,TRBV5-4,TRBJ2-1,TGTGCCAGCAGCTTCTACGGGAGGGCCCAGGTCGATGAGCAGTTCTTC,CASSFYGRAQVDEQFF
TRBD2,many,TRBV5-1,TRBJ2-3,TGCGCCAGCAGCACCGGACTAGCGGGGGGGCTCGGCGATACGCAGTATTTT,CASSTGLAGGLGDTQYF
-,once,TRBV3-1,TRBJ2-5,TGTGCCGGCAGCCCCACCCAAGAGACCCAGTACTTC,CAGSPTQETQYF
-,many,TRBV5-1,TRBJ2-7,TGCGCCAGCAGCAACCTACAGGGATTCTGGGCCGCCAGCTACGAGCAGTACTTC,CASSNLQGFWAASYEQYF
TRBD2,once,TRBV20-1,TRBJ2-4,TGCAGTGCCCTAACTAGCGGCCAGGGAAACATTCAGTACTTC,CSALTSGQGNIQYF
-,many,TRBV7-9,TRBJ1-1,TGTGCCAGCAGCTTAAAGACAGAAATGAACACTGAAGCTTTCTTT,CASSLKTEMNTEAFF
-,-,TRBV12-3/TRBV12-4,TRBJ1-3,TGTGCCAGCAGTCCTATTGGACGGAACTCTGGAAACACCATATATTTT,CASSPIGRNSGNTIYF
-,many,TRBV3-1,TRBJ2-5,TGTGCCAGCAGCCTTCCGACAGTAAAGACCCAGTACTTC,CASSLPTVKTQYF
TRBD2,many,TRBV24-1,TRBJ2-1,TGTGCCACCAGTGAAGGACTAGCGGGAGGCCATGAGCAGTTCTTC,CATSEGLAGGHEQFF
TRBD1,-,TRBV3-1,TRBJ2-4,TGTGCCAGCAGCCACGGGGACAGACTAGCCAAAAACATTCAGTACTTC,CASSHGDRLAKNIQYF
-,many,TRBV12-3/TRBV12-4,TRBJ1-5,TGTGCCAGCAGCCCTTCAGGGACGGATCAGCCCCAGCATTTT,CASSPSGTDQPQHF
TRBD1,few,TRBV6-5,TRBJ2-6,TGTGCCAGCAGTTACTTTCCCGGGACAGGGGTCTCTGGGGCCAACGTCCTGACTTTC,CASSYFPGTGVSGANVLTF
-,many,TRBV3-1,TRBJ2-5,TGTGCCAGCAGCCTTCCGGGACGGTGGCAAGAGACCCAGTACTTC,CASSLPGRWQETQYF
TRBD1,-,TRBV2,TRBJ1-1,TGTGCCAGCAGTAACGGACAGGGAATCGAAGCTTTCTTT,CASSNGQGIEAFF
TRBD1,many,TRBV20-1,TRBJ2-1,TGCAGTGCTAGAGACAGGGGGCAAGGAAAATACAATGAGCAGTTCTTC,CSARDRGQGKYNEQFF
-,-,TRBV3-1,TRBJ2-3,TGTGCCAGCAGCCAAGCGGGAGACTCAGATACGCAGTATTTT,CASSQAGDSDTQYF
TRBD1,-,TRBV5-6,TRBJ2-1,TGTGCCAGCAGTCAACAGGGGCCCCGAGGTAGCAATGAGCAGTTCTTC,CASSQQGPRGSNEQFF
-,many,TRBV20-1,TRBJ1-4,TGCAGTGCTAGAGATATCGGGCAAGTTAATGAAAAACTGTTTTTT,CSARDIGQVNEKLFF
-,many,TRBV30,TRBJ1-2,TGTGCCTTCACCATCATCTCCGGACTGAATAACTATGGCTACACCTTC,CAFTIISGLNNYGYTF
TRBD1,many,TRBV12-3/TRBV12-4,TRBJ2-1,TGTGCCAGCAGTTTATTCGGGCAGGGGGTCTTCAATGAGCAGTTCTTC,CASSLFGQGVFNEQFF
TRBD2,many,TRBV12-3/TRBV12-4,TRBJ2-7,TGTGCCAGCAGTTTCGGGACTAGACGCGAGCAGTACTTC,CASSFGTRREQYF
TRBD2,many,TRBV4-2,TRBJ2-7,TGTGCCAGCAGTGGGACTAGCAACTACGAGCAGTACTTC,CASSGTSNYEQYF
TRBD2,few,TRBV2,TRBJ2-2,TGTGCCAGCAGTTGGACTAGCGAGAACACCGGGGAGCTGTTTTTT,CASSWTSENTGELFF
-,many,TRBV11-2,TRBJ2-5,TGTGCCAGCAGCGCCGGCGGAGAGACCCAGTACTTC,CASSAGGETQYF
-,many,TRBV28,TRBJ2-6,TGTGCCAGCAGTCCGCCGGGTTCCGGGGCCAACGTCCTGACTTTC,CASSPPGSGANVLTF
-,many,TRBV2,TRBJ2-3,TGTGCCAGCAGTGAAACACTAAGCACAGATACGCAGTATTTT,CASSETLSTDTQYF
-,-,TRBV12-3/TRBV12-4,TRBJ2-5,TGTGCCAGCAGTTTGAACCATGAGACCCAGTACTTC,CASSLNHETQYF
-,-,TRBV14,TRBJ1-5,TGTGCCAGCAGCCAAGATAACAGCGGGGGAGGGCATTTT,CASSQDNSGGGHF
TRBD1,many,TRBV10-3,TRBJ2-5,TGTGCCATCAGTGGGGGACAGGGACCTCAAGAGACCCAGTACTTC,CAISGGQGPQETQYF
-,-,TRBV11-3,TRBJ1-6,TGTGCCAGCTCCAAGGGGTACCCGAATTCACCCCTCCACTTT,CASSKGYPNSPLHF
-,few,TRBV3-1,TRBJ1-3,TGTGCCAGCAGCCAAGGGGCCTCTGGAAACACCATATATTTT,CASSQGASGNTIYF
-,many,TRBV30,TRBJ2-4,TGTGCCTGGAGTGGGGATCCCGTCGGGAAAAACATTCAGTACTTC,CAWSGDPVGKNIQYF
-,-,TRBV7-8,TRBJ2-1,TGTGCCAGCAGCTTAGGCGAGGGTAGATCCTACAATGAGCAGTTCTTC,CASSLGEGRSYNEQFF
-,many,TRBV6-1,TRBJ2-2,TGTGCCAGCCCCAGGGGAATCACCGGGGAGCTGTTTTTT,CASPRGITGELFF
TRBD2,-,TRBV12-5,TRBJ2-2,TGTGCTAGTAGCGGGGGGGTGCCAACCGGGGAGCTGTTTTTT,CASSGGVPTGELFF
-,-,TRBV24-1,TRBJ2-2,TGTGCCACCCGAAGCAGTACCGGGGAGCTGTTTTTT,CATRSSTGELFF
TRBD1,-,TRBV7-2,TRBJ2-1,TGTGCCAGCATTACCTCGCCACAGGGGCAACAGTTCTTC,CASITSPQGQQFF
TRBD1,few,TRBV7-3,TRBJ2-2,TGTGCCAGCAGGAGAGACGCAGGGGGTACCGGGGAGCTGTTTTTT,CASRRDAGGTGELFF